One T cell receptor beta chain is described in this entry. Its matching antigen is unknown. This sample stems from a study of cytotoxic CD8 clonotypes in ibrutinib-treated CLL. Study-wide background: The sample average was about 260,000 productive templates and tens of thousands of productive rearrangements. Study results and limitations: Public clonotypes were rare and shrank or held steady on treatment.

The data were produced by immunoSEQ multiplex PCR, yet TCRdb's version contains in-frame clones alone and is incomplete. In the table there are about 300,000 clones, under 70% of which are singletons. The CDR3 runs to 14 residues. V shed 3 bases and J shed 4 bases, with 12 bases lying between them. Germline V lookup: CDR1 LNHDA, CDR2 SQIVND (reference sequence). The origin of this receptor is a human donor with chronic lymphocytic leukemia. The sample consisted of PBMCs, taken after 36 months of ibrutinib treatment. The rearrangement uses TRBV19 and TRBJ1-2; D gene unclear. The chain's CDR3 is CASSIKSSSYGYTF. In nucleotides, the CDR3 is TGTGCCAGTAGTATTAAGTCTAGCTCCTATGGCTACACCTTC.